The entry below describes one T cell receptor beta chain. As yet, its antigen is unknown. The data were obtained in a study of shared clonotypes between healthy human individuals. Overall study results and limits: In having few donors, the study represented limited genetic and exposure-history diversity.

Only in-frame clones appear in the TCRdb table, and some are missing; sequencing was by immunoSEQ multiplex PCR. The sample consists of 2 million to 2.5 million clones, approximately 95% of them appearing once. A CD45RA-negative memory subset and a CD45RA+ naive subset were separated from the CD4+ cells. The V end lost 1 base, the J end lost 8 bases, and 17 bases lay between the germline ends. The germline V gene has CDR1 SEHNR and CDR2 FQNEAQ (reference sequence). CDR3 size: 15 residues. The chain employs TRBV7-9 and TRBJ1-2; tentatively, D is TRBD1 (6 bases). This clonotype originated in a man aged 18-30 years in good health. Some clones in this sample may be carry-over from other donors' samples. The sequencing sample was made of naive CD4+ T cells from PBMCs. Noted subset: CD45RA+ positively selected. The CDR3: CASSLVRGGLGGYTF. The CDR3 region has the DNA TGTGCCAGCAGCTTAGTTCGAGGGGGACTGGGAGGCTACACCTTC.